This T cell receptor beta chain was observed in a study of memory CD4+ T cells and cytomegalovirus serostatus. Study details: Of the healthy Belgian adults, 9 or 10 were CMV seropositive and 24 seronegative.

V was clipped by 4 bases and J by 0 bases, with 2 bases between them. The CDR3 runs to 13 residues. Per the germline V gene, CDR1 is SGHRS and CDR2 is YFSETQ. Produced via immunoSEQ multiplex PCR; TCRdb's table is partial and in-frame only. The sample lists about 56,000 clones, about 80% seen once, with roughly 0.4% in the top ten. Single viable CD3+CD4+CD8-CD45RO+ cells were sorted as the memory CD4+ T cells. Sequences were obtained from memory CD4+ T cells from blood. This chain uses TRBV5-1 with TRBJ2-6; D unresolved. The receptor comes from an adult in good health and CMV-seronegative. The DNA for the CDR3 is TGCGCCAGCAGCCCCTCTGGGGCCAACGTCCTGACTTTC. Its protein product is CASSPSGANVLTF.